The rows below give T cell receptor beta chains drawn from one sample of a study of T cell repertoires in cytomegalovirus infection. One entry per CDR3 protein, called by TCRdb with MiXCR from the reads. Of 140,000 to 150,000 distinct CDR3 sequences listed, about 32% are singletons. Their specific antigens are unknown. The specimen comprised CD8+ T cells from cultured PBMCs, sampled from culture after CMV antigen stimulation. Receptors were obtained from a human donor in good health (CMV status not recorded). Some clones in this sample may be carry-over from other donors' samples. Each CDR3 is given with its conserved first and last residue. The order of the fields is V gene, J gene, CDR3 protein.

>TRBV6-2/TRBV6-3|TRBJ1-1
CASSYDTARTEAFF
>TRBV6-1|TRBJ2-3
CASSEEEFADTQYF
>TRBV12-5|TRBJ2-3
CASGPRDSTDTQYF
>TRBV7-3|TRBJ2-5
CASSLYSGGRKETQYF
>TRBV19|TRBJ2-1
CASSPGPTNEQFF
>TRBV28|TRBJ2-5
CASSSSRLQGRETQYF
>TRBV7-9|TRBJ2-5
CASSLVSEETQYF
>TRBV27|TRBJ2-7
CASSLSGTGYEQYF
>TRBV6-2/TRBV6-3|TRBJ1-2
CASDPGRDTFDGYTF
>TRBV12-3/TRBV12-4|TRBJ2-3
CASSFQLPNTDTQYF
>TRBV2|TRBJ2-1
CASIASGGPYNEQFF
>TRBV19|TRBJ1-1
CASHQGTEAFF
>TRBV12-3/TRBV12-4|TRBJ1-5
CASSAGTNSNQPQHF
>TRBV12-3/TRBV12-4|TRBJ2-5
CASTSTVQGTQYF
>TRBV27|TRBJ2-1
CASSPEGQGDEQFF
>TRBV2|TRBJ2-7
CASTGGTYEQYF
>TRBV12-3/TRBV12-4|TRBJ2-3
CASFASHTDTQYF
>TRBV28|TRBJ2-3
CASTLEGGSDTQYF
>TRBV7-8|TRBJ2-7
CASSSGGLAGTYEQYF
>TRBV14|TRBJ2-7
CASSHRDFYEQYF
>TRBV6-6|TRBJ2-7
CASSIGPAEQYF
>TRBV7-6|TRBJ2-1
CASSLVSGKNNEQFF
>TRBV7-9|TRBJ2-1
CASFGGGSNEQFF
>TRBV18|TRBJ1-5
CASSPPDSYQPQHF
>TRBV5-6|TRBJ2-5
CASSLLVRGETQYF
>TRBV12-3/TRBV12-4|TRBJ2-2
CASSPESGELFF
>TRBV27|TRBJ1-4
CASSPGLDMPKLFF
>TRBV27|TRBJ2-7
CASSLAPVNTYEQYF
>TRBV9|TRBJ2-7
CASSVGLAGAEQYF
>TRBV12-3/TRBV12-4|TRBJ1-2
CASNKGGGGYTF
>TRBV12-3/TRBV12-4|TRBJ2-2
CASSSRDWRTGELFF
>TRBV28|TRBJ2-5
CASSHGREFQETQYF
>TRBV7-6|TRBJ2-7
CASSLAGGSSYEQYF
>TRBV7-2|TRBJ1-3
CASSPDAVSGNTIYF
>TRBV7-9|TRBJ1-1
CASSSQGTEAFF
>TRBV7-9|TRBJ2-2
CASSLNPAGELFF
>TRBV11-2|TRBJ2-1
CASSLGQGLNEQFF
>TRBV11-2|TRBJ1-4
CASSTKDGFNEKLFF
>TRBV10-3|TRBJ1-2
CAISESSSTTGINYGYTF
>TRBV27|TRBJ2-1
CASSRGRDEQFF
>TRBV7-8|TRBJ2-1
CASSFDRPNEQFF
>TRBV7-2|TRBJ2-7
CASSLGLGAYEQYF
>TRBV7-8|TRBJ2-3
CASSATLRDRESDTQYF
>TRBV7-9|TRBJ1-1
CASSTSPGSNTEAFF
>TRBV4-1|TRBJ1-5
CASSQVFFQPQHF
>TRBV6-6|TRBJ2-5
CASRMSETQYF
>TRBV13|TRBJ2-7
CASSSGGQGSYEQYF
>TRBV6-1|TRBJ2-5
CASSYGATQYF
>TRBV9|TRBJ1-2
CASSVGQFYGYTF
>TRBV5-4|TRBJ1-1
CASRGQGATEAFF
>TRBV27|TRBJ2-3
CASIPKPTSGGETDTQYF
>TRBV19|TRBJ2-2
CASSRSGTGVGELFF
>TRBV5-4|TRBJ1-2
CASSPGDYGYTF
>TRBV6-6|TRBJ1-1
CASSPVTEAFF
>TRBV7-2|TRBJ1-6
CASSPARGFYNSPLHF